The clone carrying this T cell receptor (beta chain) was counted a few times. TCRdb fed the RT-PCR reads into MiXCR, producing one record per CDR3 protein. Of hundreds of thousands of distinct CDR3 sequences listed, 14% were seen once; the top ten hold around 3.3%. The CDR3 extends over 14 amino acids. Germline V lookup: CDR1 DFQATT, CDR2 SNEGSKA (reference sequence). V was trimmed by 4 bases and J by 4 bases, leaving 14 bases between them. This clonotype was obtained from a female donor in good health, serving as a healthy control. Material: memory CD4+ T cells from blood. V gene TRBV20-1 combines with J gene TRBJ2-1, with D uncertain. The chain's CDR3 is CSAIPYRYYNEQFF. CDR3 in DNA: TGCAGTGCTATCCCTTACCGCTATTACAATGAGCAGTTCTTC.